This section outlines one TCR beta chain sequence together with its context. The germline gives CDR1 SGHVS, CDR2 FQNEAQ. This CDR3 contains 13 residues. The V and J ends lost 5 bases and 4 bases respectively, with 8 bases between them. In the original workflow: Amplification of reference gene primers was used by the study to estimate nucleated cell counts. TCRdb's table, derived via immunoSEQ multiplex PCR, lists solely in-frame clones and lacks some. V, J and clone size are taken as reported in that table, and D and trimming were inferred from the DNA itself. The repertoire holds over 200,000 clones, with 75% to 90% as singletons. This specimen comes from a study of blood T cell repertoires in COVID-19. Across the study: The analysed material was cDNA or gDNA that came from T cells, B-cell-depleted T cells, or PBMCs.

The sample was peripheral blood. The receptor was derived from a human donor in a cohort sampled during active COVID-19. This chain joins TRBV7-8 and TRBJ2-2; a weak D match, TRBD2 (5 bases). The CDR3 DNA follows: TGTGCCAGCAGCCGGACTGGCACCGGGGAGCTGTTTTTT. It translates to CASSRTGTGELFF. Full variable domain (outside the CDR3, taken from reference TRBV7-8 and TRBJ2-2): GAGVSQSPRYKVAKRGQDVALRCDPISGHVSLFWYQQALGQGPEFLTYFQNEAQLDKSGLPSDRFFAERPEGSVSTLKIQRTQQEDSAVYLCASSRTGTGELFFGEGSRLTVL.